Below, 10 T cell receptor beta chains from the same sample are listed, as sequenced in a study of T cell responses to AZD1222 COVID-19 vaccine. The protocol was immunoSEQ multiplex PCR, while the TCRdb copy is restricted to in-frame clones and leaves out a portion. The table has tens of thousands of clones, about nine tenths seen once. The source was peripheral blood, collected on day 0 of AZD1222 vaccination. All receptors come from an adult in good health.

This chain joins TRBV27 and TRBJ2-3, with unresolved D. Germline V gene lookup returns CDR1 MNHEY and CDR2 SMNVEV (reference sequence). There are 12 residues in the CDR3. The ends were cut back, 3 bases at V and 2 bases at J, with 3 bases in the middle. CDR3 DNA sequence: TGTGCCAGCAGTTTCCACACAGATACGCAGTATTTT. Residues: CASSFHTDTQYF.

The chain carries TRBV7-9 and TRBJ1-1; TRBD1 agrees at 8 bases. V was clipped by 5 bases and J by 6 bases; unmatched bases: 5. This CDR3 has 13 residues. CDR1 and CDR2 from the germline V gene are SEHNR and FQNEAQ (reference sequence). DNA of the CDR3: TGTGCCAGCAGCCCACAGGGGGGTTCTGAAGCTTTCTTT. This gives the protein CASSPQGGSEAFF.

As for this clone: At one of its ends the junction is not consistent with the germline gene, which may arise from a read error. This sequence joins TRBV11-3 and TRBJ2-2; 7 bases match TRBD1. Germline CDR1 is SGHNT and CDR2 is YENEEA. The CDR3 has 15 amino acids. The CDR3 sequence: CASSSGTDNTGELFF. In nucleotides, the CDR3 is TGTGCCAGCAGCTCTGGGACAGATAACACCGGAGAGCTGTTTTTT.

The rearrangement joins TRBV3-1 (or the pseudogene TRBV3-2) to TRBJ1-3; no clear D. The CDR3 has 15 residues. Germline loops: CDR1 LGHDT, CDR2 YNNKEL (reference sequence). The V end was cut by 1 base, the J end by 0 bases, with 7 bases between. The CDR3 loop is CASSQGVPSGNTIYF. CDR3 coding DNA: TGTGCCAGCAGCCAAGGGGTTCCCTCTGGAAACACCATATATTTT.

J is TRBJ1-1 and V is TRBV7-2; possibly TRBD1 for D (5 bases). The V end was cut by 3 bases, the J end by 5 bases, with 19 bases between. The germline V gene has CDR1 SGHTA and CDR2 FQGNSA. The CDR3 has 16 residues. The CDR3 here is CASSLMGGSWYTEAFF. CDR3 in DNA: TGTGCCAGCAGCTTGATGGGGGGGTCGTGGTATACTGAAGCTTTCTTT.

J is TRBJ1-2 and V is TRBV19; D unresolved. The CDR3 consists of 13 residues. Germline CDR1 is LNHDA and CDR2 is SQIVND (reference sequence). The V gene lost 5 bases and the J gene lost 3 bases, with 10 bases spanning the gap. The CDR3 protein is CASSADMDYGYTF. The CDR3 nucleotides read TGTGCCAGTAGTGCAGACATGGACTATGGCTACACCTTC.

CDR3 coding DNA: TGCGCCAGCAGCCCAGTTTCCCGGTTCCGTCAGCCCCAGCATTTT. Encoded protein: CASSPVSRFRQPQHF. V is TRBV10-1 and J is TRBJ1-5; D gene uncertain. Trimming stripped 6 bases from V and 6 bases from J, with 18 bases between. The CDR3 is 15 amino acids. Germline V gene data show CDR1 as WNHNN and CDR2 as SYGVQD (reference sequence).

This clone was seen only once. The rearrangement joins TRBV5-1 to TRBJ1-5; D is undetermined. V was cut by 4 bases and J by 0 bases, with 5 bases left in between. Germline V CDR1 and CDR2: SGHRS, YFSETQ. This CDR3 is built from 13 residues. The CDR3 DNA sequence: TGCGCCAGCAGCACGGATAGCAATCAGCCCCAGCATTTT. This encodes CASSTDSNQPQHF.

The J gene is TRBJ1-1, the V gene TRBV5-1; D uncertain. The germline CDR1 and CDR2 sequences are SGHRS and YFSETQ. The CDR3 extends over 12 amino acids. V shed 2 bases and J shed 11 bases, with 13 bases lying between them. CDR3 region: CASSFDSSGAFF. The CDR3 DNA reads TGCGCCAGCAGCTTTGACTCCTCGGGGGCTTTCTTT.

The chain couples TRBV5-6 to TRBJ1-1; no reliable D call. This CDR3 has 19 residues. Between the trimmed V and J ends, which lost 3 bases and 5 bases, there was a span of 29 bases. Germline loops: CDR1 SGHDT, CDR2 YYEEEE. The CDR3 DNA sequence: TGTGCCAGCAGCTGCACCATTGACTCCTCCCCTCTTACGGAGACTGAAGCTTTCTTT. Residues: CASSCTIDSSPLTETEAFF.